This TCR beta chain is drawn from a study of shared clonotypes between healthy human individuals. Cells designated naive CD8 were CD45RO-negative and were positively selected for CCR7, with terminally differentiated effector memory CD45RA+ cells excluded. Points on this clone: Its cognate antigen is unknown.

In the original workflow: Filtering differed, since immunoSEQ gave only junction sequences and no quality scores. Only in-frame clones appear in the TCRdb table, and some are missing; sequencing was by immunoSEQ multiplex PCR. That table furnishes V, J and clone size, whereas the DNA furnished D and trimming. The sample holds around 2.1 million clones, about 92% seen once. The V gene lost 4 bases and the J gene lost 7 bases, with 11 bases spanning the gap. The CDR3 contains 12 residues. CDR1 and CDR2 (germline): SEHNR, FQNEAQ (reference sequence). Study-level findings and limits: Having only a few donors restricted how much genetic and exposure-history diversity was captured. Clonotype sharing across several donors was observed for 4% to 6.5% of naive CD4 clonotypes. Among donors, clonotype sharing was expected to be affected by sequencing depth.

The TCR was taken from a man aged 18 to 30 in good health. Some clones in this sample may be carry-over from other donors' samples. Sequenced sample: naive CD8+ T cells from PBMCs. V and J are TRBV7-9 and TRBJ2-7; no firm D call. The CDR3 protein is CASSSGSWEQYF. DNA for the CDR3: TGTGCCAGCAGCTCCGGGTCTTGGGAGCAGTACTTC.